This TCR beta chain was recorded in a study of blood T cell repertoires in COVID-19. Clones were sequenced by immunoSEQ multiplex PCR, and TCRdb holds only the in-frame ones, with some missing. The sample gives around 100,000 clones, roughly 76% of which show up once; around 4.8% is in the top ten. Per germline, CDR1 ENHRY and CDR2 SYGVKD. V lost 6 bases, J lost 3 bases, and 9 bases lay in between. The CDR3 is 12 residues long. The genes are TRBV10-3 and TRBJ2-7; a possible D gene is TRBD2 (5 bases). The sequence derives from a man older than 75 with COVID-19, enrolled during active disease. The sequencing input was peripheral blood. The CDR3 DNA is TGTGCCATCAGAAGGGAGAACTACGAGCAGTACTTC. Translated: CAIRRENYEQYF.